The next 5 T cell receptor beta chains were all read from a single sample in a study of spatial heterogeneity in lung cancer. Specified time point: sample taken at primary tumor resection. The sequenced material consisted of unsorted whole RNA from tumor, nontumor lung or frozen PBMC. One entry per CDR3 protein results from TCRdb running MiXCR on the 5' RACE reads. The sample holds around 30,000 distinct CDR3 sequences; about 8.1% are singletons and the top ten take roughly 34%. The sequenced sample was PBMCs, obtained at surgery. The receptors stem from a female donor with early-stage non-small cell lung cancer.

Many counts were recorded for this clonotype. The chain couples TRBV20-1 to TRBJ2-1, with TRBD2 as a possible D gene (5 bases). This CDR3 is 14 amino acids long. CDR1 is DFQATT, CDR2 SNEGSKA, per germline (reference sequence). Trimming took off 4 bases at V and 2 bases at J, with 12 bases between the two ends. CDR3 amino acids: CSAIDYLTYNEQFF. The CDR3 DNA reads as TGCAGTGCTATCGACTATCTCACCTACAATGAGCAGTTCTTC.

The chain joins TRBV14 to TRBJ2-7; the match to TRBD2 covers 10 bases. This CDR3 region has 16 residues. Germline trimming cut 3 bases from V and 3 bases from J; bases unmatched to any gene: 8. The germline V gene encodes CDR1 SGHDN and CDR2 FVKESK. CDR3 in DNA: TGTGCCAGCAGCCATAATCTAGCGGGAGTTCACTACGAGCAGTACTTC. Amino acids: CASSHNLAGVHYEQYF. Full variable domain (rest looked up from reference TRBV14 and TRBJ2-7): EAGVTQFPSHSVIEKGQTVTLRCDPISGHDNLYWYRRVMGKEIKFLLHFVKESKQDESGMPNNRFLAERTGGTYSTLKVQPAELEDSGVYFCASSHNLAGVHYEQYFGPGTRLTVT.

This clonotype was seen many times. J is TRBJ1-1 and V is TRBV7-6; D possibly corresponds to TRBD1 (6 bases). The germline gives CDR1 SGHVS, CDR2 FNYEAQ. The CDR3 contains 16 residues. The ends were cut back, 4 bases at V and 0 bases at J, with 15 bases in the middle. The CDR3 here is CASSSGQTQMNTEAFF. The CDR3 region has the DNA TGTGCCAGCAGCTCCGGACAGACCCAGATGAACACTGAAGCTTTCTTT.

This clonotype has at least ten counts. This chain connects TRBV28 to TRBJ2-7; no firm D call. Trimming shortened V by 2 bases and J by 2 bases, and 7 bases separated the two germline ends. The germline gives CDR1 MDHEN, CDR2 SYDVKM. The CDR3 is 13 amino acids. For the CDR3, the DNA is TGTGCCAGCAGTTTACCAGGTACCTACGAGCAGTACTTC. This translates into CASSLPGTYEQYF.

This clonotype was observed many times. The genes are TRBV9 and TRBJ2-1, with 10 bases identical to TRBD2. The CDR3 consists of 15 residues. Germline values: CDR1 SGDLS, CDR2 YYNGEE. The junction had 12 bases not matched to a gene; V was cut back by 5 bases and J by 10 bases. DNA for the CDR3: TGTGCCAGCAGTTTTGGACTAGCGGAGCCCGGGGAGCAGTTCTTC. Translating it yields CASSFGLAEPGEQFF.